This T cell receptor (beta chain) was profiled in a study of shared clonotypes between healthy human individuals. Notes on this clone: Its specificity is not known.

Study-level findings and limits: Clonotypes shared by all four donors outscored non-shared clonotypes in generation probability. It was expected that sequencing depth would affect clonotype sharing among donors. Generally, naive subsets came out with larger estimated richness than memory subsets.

In the original processing: Junction-only sequences without quality scores came from ImmunoSEQ, so filtering differed. Generated by immunoSEQ multiplex PCR, the TCRdb table keeps only in-frame clones and is missing some. V, J and clone size reflect that table, while D and trimming were determined from the DNA. The table has approximately 1,500,000 clones, around 98% seen once; the top ten hold approximately 0.45%. Looked up from germline, CDR1 is SGHDT and CDR2 is YYEEEE. CDR3 length: 15 residues. V shed 0 bases and J 3 bases; nucleotides not matched to a gene: 3. The sequence derives from a man aged 25 to 40 in good health. Input material: naive CD4+ T cells sorted from blood. Subset reported: CD45RA+ positively selected. The chain is built from TRBV5-6 and TRBJ2-7, with TRBD2 matching 10 bases. The CDR3 spells CASSLASGSIYEQYF. CDR3 bases: TGTGCCAGCAGCTTGGCTAGCGGGAGTATCTACGAGCAGTACTTC. Using reference TRBV5-6 and TRBJ2-7 for the parts outside the CDR3, the full variable domain is DAGVTQSPTHLIKTRGQQVTLRCSPKSGHDTVSWYQQALGQGPQFIFQYYEEEERQRGNFPDRFSGHQFPNYSSELNVNALLLGDSALYLCASSLASGSIYEQYFGPGTRLTVT.